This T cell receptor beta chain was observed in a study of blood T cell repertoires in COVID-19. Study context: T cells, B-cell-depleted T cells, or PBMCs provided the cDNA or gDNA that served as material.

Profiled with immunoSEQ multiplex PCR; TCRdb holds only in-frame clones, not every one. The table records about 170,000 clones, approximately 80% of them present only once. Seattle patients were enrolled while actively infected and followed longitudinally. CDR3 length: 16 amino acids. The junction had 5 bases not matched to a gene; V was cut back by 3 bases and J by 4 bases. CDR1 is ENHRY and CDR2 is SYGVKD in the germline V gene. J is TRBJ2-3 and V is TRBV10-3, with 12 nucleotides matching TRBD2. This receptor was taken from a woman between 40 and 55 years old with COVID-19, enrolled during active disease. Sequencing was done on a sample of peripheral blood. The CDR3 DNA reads TGTGCCATCAGTGATTTCCTAGCGGGAGGGCCAGATACGCAGTATTTT. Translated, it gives CAISDFLAGGPDTQYF.